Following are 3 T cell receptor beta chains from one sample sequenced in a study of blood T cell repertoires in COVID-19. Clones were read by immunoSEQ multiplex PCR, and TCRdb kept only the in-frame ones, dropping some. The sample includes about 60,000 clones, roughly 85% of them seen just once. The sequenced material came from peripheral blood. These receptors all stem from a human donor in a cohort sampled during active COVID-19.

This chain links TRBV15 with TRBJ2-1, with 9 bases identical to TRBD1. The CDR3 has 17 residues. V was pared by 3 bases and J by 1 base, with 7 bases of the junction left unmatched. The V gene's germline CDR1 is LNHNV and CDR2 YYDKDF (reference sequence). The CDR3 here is CATSRTGQGSSYNEQFF. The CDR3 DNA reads TGTGCCACCAGCAGGACGGGACAGGGATCGTCCTACAATGAGCAGTTCTTC.

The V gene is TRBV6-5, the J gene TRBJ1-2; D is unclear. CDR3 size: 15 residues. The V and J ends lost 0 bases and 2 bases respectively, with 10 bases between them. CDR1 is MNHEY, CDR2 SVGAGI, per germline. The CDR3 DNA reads TGTGCCAGCAGTTACTCACGCGCGGGGAACTATGGCTACACCTTC. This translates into CASSYSRAGNYGYTF.

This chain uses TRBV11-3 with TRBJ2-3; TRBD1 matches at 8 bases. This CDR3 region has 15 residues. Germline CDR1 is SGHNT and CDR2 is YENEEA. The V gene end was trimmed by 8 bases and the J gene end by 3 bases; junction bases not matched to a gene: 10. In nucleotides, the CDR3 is TGTGCCAGCGCGTTACAGGGGGTCGGTACAGATACGCAGTATTTT. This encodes CASALQGVGTDTQYF.